This is a list of T cell receptor beta chains from one sample in a study of cytomegalovirus exposure and HLA in healthy donors. Here immunoSEQ multiplex PCR was the method, and the copy in TCRdb shows in-frame clones only, minus some. The sample consists of some 200,000 clones, around 80% of them appearing once. Sample: PBMCs. These receptors were obtained from a man in his forties in good health and CMV-seropositive. CDR3s include the opening cysteine and the closing phenylalanine or tryptophan. Fields, in order: CDR3 DNA, CDR3 protein, J gene, D gene, V gene, clone size. The D gene is left open where the match is weak. The size field is filled for only some rows; it gives once, few, many or a size class.

TGTGCCAGCAGAACAGGGGGCAATCAGCCCCAGCATTTT | CASRTGGNQPQHF | TRBJ1-5 | TRBD1 | TRBV6-5 | -
TGTGCAAGTCGCTATTGGCAGATTAGCGGGGGGAATGAGACCCAGTACTTC | CASRYWQISGGNETQYF | TRBJ2-5 | - | TRBV12-2 | -
TGTGCCAGCAGCCAGGGTGTCACCGGGGAGCTGTTTTTT | CASSQGVTGELFF | TRBJ2-2 | - | TRBV11-3 | -
TGTGCCATCAGTAAAACAGCCTACGAGCAGTACTTC | CAISKTAYEQYF | TRBJ2-7 | - | TRBV10-3 | -
TGTGCCAGCAGCTCTCTGGGGGGTAGCGGGGAGCAAGAGACCCAGTACTTC | CASSSLGGSGEQETQYF | TRBJ2-5 | TRBD2 | TRBV5-4 | -
TGTGCCAGCTCATCCAAGGGGGCCTCCTACGAGCAGTACTTC | CASSSKGASYEQYF | TRBJ2-7 | TRBD1 | TRBV18 | -
TGTGCCAGCAGTTGGACAGGCGTCTTGGAGCAGTACTTC | CASSWTGVLEQYF | TRBJ2-7 | TRBD1 | TRBV27 | few
TGTGCCAGCAGCTTAGGGGCGGGGGGGCTCACAGATACGCAGTATTTT | CASSLGAGGLTDTQYF | TRBJ2-3 | TRBD2 | TRBV11-2 | -
TGTGCCAGCTCACCACGTTGGACAGAACAGAACACTGAAGCTTTCTTT | CASSPRWTEQNTEAFF | TRBJ1-1 | - | TRBV18 | few
TGTGCCAGCAGCGTAGGGACAGGGGGCACAACTGAAGCTTTCTTT | CASSVGTGGTTEAFF | TRBJ1-1 | TRBD1 | TRBV9 | few
TGTGCCTGGAGGGGGGGGCTATCCTATAATTCACCCCTCCACTTT | CAWRGGLSYNSPLHF | TRBJ1-6 | - | TRBV30 | few
TGTGCCAGCAGCTTCGAGGGGAACACTGAAGCTTTCTTT | CASSFEGNTEAFF | TRBJ1-1 | - | TRBV7-9 | -
TGCGCCAGCAGCCCTGCCCCCCCCAGGCAGGGTGGGTACGAGCAGTACTTC | CASSPAPPRQGGYEQYF | TRBJ2-7 | - | TRBV4-3 | -
TGTGCCAGCAGTTGGACGGGGTCAGAGACCCAGTACTTC | CASSWTGSETQYF | TRBJ2-5 | - | TRBV27 | -
TGTGCCAGCAGTCGGACAGGTAGGATTGGGGACTATGGCTACACCTTC | CASSRTGRIGDYGYTF | TRBJ1-2 | TRBD1 | TRBV7-9 | -
TGCAGCGTTGGCAGGGTGGTGAACACTGAAGCTTTCTTT | CSVGRVVNTEAFF | TRBJ1-1 | - | TRBV29-1 | -
TGTGCCAGCAGCCAAGAAATGACGGGGGGGCACGAGCAGTACTTC | CASSQEMTGGHEQYF | TRBJ2-7 | TRBD2 | TRBV14 | -
TGTGCCAGCAGCCCTCGATCGGGGGGCTCCTACGAGCAGTACTTC | CASSPRSGGSYEQYF | TRBJ2-7 | TRBD2 | TRBV5-4 | -
TGTGCCAGCAGCTCAAGACAGGGGGCGTCGGGCACTGAAGCTTTCTTT | CASSSRQGASGTEAFF | TRBJ1-1 | TRBD1 | TRBV5-6 | -
TGTGCCAGCAGTGACGGACAGGGAAGGAACACTGAAGCTTTCTTT | CASSDGQGRNTEAFF | TRBJ1-1 | TRBD1 | TRBV6-4 | -
TGTGCCAGCAGCTTGGGAGGCGCGACAGGGACTTTAGAGACCCAGTACTTC | CASSLGGATGTLETQYF | TRBJ2-5 | - | TRBV5-6 | once
TGTGCCAGCAGACAGGGGGGCACCGAAGAGACCCAGTACTTC | CASRQGGTEETQYF | TRBJ2-5 | TRBD1 | TRBV6-1 | -
TGCGCCAGCAGCTTCGGGGTTCAAGAGACCCAGTACTTC | CASSFGVQETQYF | TRBJ2-5 | - | TRBV5-1 | -
TGTGCCAGTAGTATTAGAGGGGTCAGGGGGGCTAATCAGCCCCAGCATTTT | CASSIRGVRGANQPQHF | TRBJ1-5 | TRBD1 | TRBV19 | -
TGCGCCAGCAGCCCGAACAGGAAAGACTCCTACGAGCAGTACTTC | CASSPNRKDSYEQYF | TRBJ2-7 | - | TRBV4-3 | -
TGTGCTAGCAGCTTTCGGAGGGGTACCGGGGAGCTGTTTTTT | CASSFRRGTGELFF | TRBJ2-2 | - | TRBV7-7 | -
TGTGCCAGCAGTTTCGAAAACATTCAGTACTTC | CASSFENIQYF | TRBJ2-4 | - | TRBV28 | -
TGTGCCAGCATGTCGTATGAGCAGTACTTC | CASMSYEQYF | TRBJ2-7 | - | TRBV28 | -
TGTGCCAGCAGCTCTCCGGGACAGAAAGAGACCCAGTACTTC | CASSSPGQKETQYF | TRBJ2-5 | TRBD1 | TRBV5-4 | -